One sample yielded the 21 T cell receptor beta chains listed below, sequenced in a study of shared clonotypes between healthy human individuals. TCRdb keeps only in-frame clones here, not all; method: immunoSEQ multiplex PCR. The sample holds 2 million to 2.5 million clones, approximately 95% seen once. The sample was naive CD4+ T cells sorted from blood. Subset specified: CD45RA+ positively selected. All receptors come from a man younger than 35 in good health.

The chain employs TRBV6-5 and TRBJ2-7; 7 bases match TRBD2. Looked up from germline, CDR1 is MNHEY and CDR2 is SVGAGI. J was trimmed by 1 base and V by 1 base; bases with no gene match: 4. The length of the CDR3 is 15 residues. CDR3 sequence reads: CASSYYAGASYEQYF. The CDR3 DNA reads as TGTGCCAGCAGTTACTATGCGGGAGCGTCCTACGAGCAGTACTTC.

This sequence joins TRBV30 and TRBJ1-5; no definite D call. Trimming took off 3 bases at V and 1 base at J, with 7 bases between the two ends. Germline values: CDR1 GTSNPN, CDR2 SVGIG (reference sequence). The CDR3 is made up of 13 amino acids. CDR3 region: CAWRSQSNQPQHF. In DNA, the CDR3 is TGTGCCTGGAGGTCACAGAGCAATCAGCCCCAGCATTTT.

CDR3 region: CASSPGTYTGELFF. Written as DNA, the CDR3 is TGCGCCAGCAGCCCCGGGACTTACACCGGGGAGCTGTTTTTT. This rearrangement joins TRBV4-1 to TRBJ2-2; possible D gene TRBD2, 6 bases. V lost 4 bases and J 3 bases, leaving 9 bases between the germline ends. Per the germline V gene, CDR1 is MGHRA and CDR2 is YSYEKL. The length of the CDR3 is 14 residues.

The chain uses TRBV2 and TRBJ2-7; 7 nucleotides match TRBD1. Trimming took 8 bases from V and 0 from J; bases not matched to a gene: 7. The CDR3 length is 14 residues. Germline V gene lookup returns CDR1 SNHLY and CDR2 FYNNEI. The CDR3 DNA reads TGTGCCAGCGACCGACAGGGCAGCTCCTACGAGCAGTACTTC. Translated, it gives CASDRQGSSYEQYF.

The chain is built from TRBV10-1 and TRBJ2-1, with TRBD1 matching 8 bases. Trimming at V came to 2 bases and at J to 10 bases, leaving 7 bases not matched to a gene. The germline V gene encodes CDR1 WNHNN and CDR2 SYGVQD (reference sequence). The CDR3 totals 14 residues. CDR3 region: CASSEPGTGREQFF. CDR3 nucleotides: TGCGCCAGCAGTGAGCCCGGGACAGGCCGAGAGCAGTTCTTC.

The rearrangement uses TRBV6-1 and TRBJ1-4; the D is unclear. Trimming removed 4 bases at V and 0 bases at J, with 9 bases between. The CDR3 sequence is 15 residues long. Germline CDR1 reads MNHNS; CDR2 reads SASEGT. The CDR3 sequence: CASSGQSATNEKLFF. Written as DNA, the CDR3 is TGTGCCAGCAGTGGGCAGTCCGCAACTAATGAAAAACTGTTTTTT.

The rearrangement uses TRBV19 and TRBJ2-1; D is possibly TRBD1 (5 bases). Per the germline V gene, CDR1 is LNHDA and CDR2 is SQIVND (reference sequence). V was pared by 5 bases and J by 6 bases, with 20 bases between. The CDR3 consists of 16 residues. The CDR3 DNA sequence: TGTGCCAGTAGTGTCCGAAGCGTCCAGGGCAGCAATGAGCAGTTCTTC. This gives the protein CASSVRSVQGSNEQFF.

The chain has TRBV2 and TRBJ2-7; D might be TRBD1 or TRBD2, each matching 5 bases. Per germline, CDR1 SNHLY and CDR2 FYNNEI. V was trimmed by 3 bases and J by 5 bases, leaving 14 bases between them. The CDR3 sequence is 14 residues long. CDR3 DNA: TGTGCCAGCAGTGATCATTCCGGGGCCCACGAGCAGTACTTC. Translated: CASSDHSGAHEQYF.

The chain links TRBV5-1 to TRBJ2-7; D is tentatively TRBD1 or TRBD2 (5 bases each). The V gene's germline CDR1 is SGHRS and CDR2 YFSETQ. The CDR3 runs to 16 residues. Between the trimmed V and J ends, which lost 4 bases and 2 bases, there was a span of 19 bases. The CDR3 DNA sequence: TGCGCCAGCAGCCTGACCGGGACCGGTCTCCCCTACGAGCAGTACTTC. Its protein product is CASSLTGTGLPYEQYF. The variable domain in full, with the rest retrieved from reference TRBV5-1 and TRBJ2-7, is KAGVTQTPRYLIKTRGQQVTLSCSPISGHRSVSWYQQTPGQGLQFLFEYFSETQRNKGNFPGRFSGRQFSNSRSEMNVSTLELGDSALYLCASSLTGTGLPYEQYFGPGTRLTVT.

This clone was counted between two and nine times. The chain recombines TRBV18 with TRBJ1-5; TRBD1 aligns across 9 bases. Germline CDR1 is KGHSH and CDR2 is LQKENI. The CDR3 consists of 15 residues. V gave up 4 bases and J gave up 5 bases; unmatched junction bases: 6. For the CDR3, the DNA is TGTGCCAGCTCACTGTCGACAGGGGGAGATCAGCCCCAGCATTTT. As protein: CASSLSTGGDQPQHF.

This chain connects TRBV25-1 to TRBJ2-3; 7 nucleotides match TRBD1. V lost 4 bases to trimming and J lost 1 base; unmatched junction nucleotides: 8. There are 16 residues in the CDR3. CDR1 is MGHDK and CDR2 is SYGVNS in the germline V gene. The CDR3 protein is CASSATTGPGTDTQYF. The CDR3 DNA sequence: TGTGCCAGCAGTGCCACGACAGGGCCGGGCACAGATACGCAGTATTTT. Full variable domain (missing parts from reference TRBV25-1 and TRBJ2-3): EADIYQTPRYLVIGTGKKITLECSQTMGHDKMYWYQQDPGMELHLIHYSYGVNSTEKGDLSSESTVSRIRTEHFPLTLESARPSHTSQYLCASSATTGPGTDTQYFGPGTRLTVL.

The CDR3 spells CASSWGTSGSVGNEQFF. The CDR3 DNA sequence: TGTGCCAGCAGTTGGGGGACTAGCGGGAGTGTAGGCAATGAGCAGTTCTTC. This chain uses TRBV27 with TRBJ2-1, with 14 bases lining up with TRBD2. This CDR3 has 17 residues. In germline, CDR1 is MNHEY, CDR2 SMNVEV (reference sequence). J gave up 6 bases and V 4 bases, and 8 bases lay outside the gene matches.

The V and J genes are TRBV7-8 and TRBJ1-3; D possibly corresponds to TRBD1 (5 bases). Germline CDR1 and CDR2: SGHVS and FQNEAQ. This CDR3 has 16 amino acids. The ends were cut back, 5 bases at V and 8 bases at J, with 22 bases in the middle. The CDR3 nucleotides are TGTGCCAGCAGCACCTACGTAGCTTCTCCGGGGGACACCATATATTTT. Its translation is CASSTYVASPGDTIYF.

The V call is TRBV6-5, the J call TRBJ1-1; no clear D. The length of the CDR3 is 14 residues. Germline lookup yields CDR1 MNHEY and CDR2 SVGAGI. Trimming left V 6 bases short and J 1 base short, with 12 bases between. The CDR3 sequence is CASRPPDRNTEAFF. The CDR3, as DNA: TGTGCCAGCAGACCCCCGGACCGGAACACTGAAGCTTTCTTT.

This chain joins TRBV5-1 and TRBJ1-5, with TRBD1 as a possible D gene (5 bases). V was cut by 6 bases and J by 7 bases, with 20 bases left in between. There are 15 residues in the CDR3. Germline V gives CDR1 SGHRS, CDR2 YFSETQ. The CDR3 sequence is CASTSVGEVWQPQHF. CDR3 DNA sequence: TGCGCCAGCACCTCCGTAGGGGAAGTATGGCAGCCCCAGCATTTT.

The V call is TRBV18, the J call TRBJ2-3; the match to TRBD2 covers 8 bases. Germline V CDR1 and CDR2: KGHSH, LQKENI. V was pared by 8 bases and J by 4 bases, with 5 bases of the junction left unmatched. The CDR3 sequence is 13 residues long. The chain's CDR3 is CASAWREADTQYF. In nucleotides, the CDR3 is TGTGCCAGCGCCTGGCGGGAGGCAGATACGCAGTATTTT.

J is TRBJ1-2 and V is TRBV11-2; the D is unclear. V shed 5 bases and J shed 4 bases, with 14 bases lying between them. The germline V gene encodes CDR1 SGHAT and CDR2 FQNNGV. The length of the CDR3 is 14 residues. The CDR3 sequence is CASSPGISGYGYTF. The CDR3 DNA is TGTGCCAGCAGCCCTGGAATCTCGGGCTATGGCTACACCTTC.

The chain combines TRBV5-6 with TRBJ2-1; D remains ambiguous. V was pared by 2 bases and J by 6 bases, with 9 bases between. Per the germline V gene, CDR1 is SGHDT and CDR2 is YYEEEE. This CDR3 spans 13 amino acids. The CDR3 region has the DNA TGTGCCAGCAGCTTAGGTAGGCGCAATGAGCAGTTCTTC. This sequence encodes CASSLGRRNEQFF.

The chain has TRBV11-3 and TRBJ2-3; D is ambiguous. This CDR3 region has 12 residues. Trimming removed 5 bases at V and 2 bases at J, with 5 bases between. From germline, CDR1 is SGHNT and CDR2 YENEEA. The CDR3 region has the DNA TGTGCCAGCAGCGCGACCACAGATACGCAGTATTTT. Protein sequence: CASSATTDTQYF.

The chain links TRBV7-2 to TRBJ2-2, with D possibly matching TRBD2 (5 bases). The CDR3 has 16 residues. The V gene lost 5 bases and the J gene lost 0 bases, with 13 bases spanning the gap. Germline CDR1 is SGHTA and CDR2 is FQGNSA. This chain's CDR3 is CASSQRLAANTGELFF. DNA for the CDR3: TGTGCCAGCAGCCAGCGGTTGGCCGCGAACACCGGGGAGCTGTTTTTT. Using reference TRBV7-2 and TRBJ2-2 for the parts outside the CDR3, the full variable domain is GAGVSQSPSNKVTEKGKDVELRCDPISGHTALYWYRQSLGQGLEFLIYFQGNSAPDKSGLPSDRFSAERTGGSVSTLTIQRTQQEDSAVYLCASSQRLAANTGELFFGEGSRLTVL.

This clone was counted a single time. The chain has TRBV30 and TRBJ1-5; 8 nucleotides align to TRBD1. The CDR3 is 18 residues long. V trimming: 1 base; J trimming: 0 bases; junction bases outside the gene matches: 11. CDR1 GTSNPN and CDR2 SVGIG come from the germline V gene (reference sequence). The CDR3 is CAWSAGQGLVYSNQPQHF. CDR3 nucleotide sequence: TGTGCCTGGAGTGCCGGACAGGGCCTCGTGTATAGCAATCAGCCCCAGCATTTT.